This TCR beta chain was recorded in a study of blood T cell repertoires in COVID-19. Study summary: Material from acute and convalescent COVID-19 was sourced from the United States, Italy and Spain. PBMCs, B-cell-depleted T cells, or T cells were the source of the cDNA or gDNA that made up the material.

One Seattle source followed patients from active infection through their disease course. Authors' processing steps: Estimation of nucleated cell counts relied on the amplification of reference gene primers. Method: immunoSEQ multiplex PCR; TCRdb's copy keeps in-frame clones and lacks some. Clonal size and the V and J genes are those of that table, whereas D and trimming came from the DNA. The sample consists of roughly 200,000 clones, more than 75% of them appearing once. CDR3 length equals 13 residues. The germline V gene encodes CDR1 SGHTA and CDR2 FQGNSA. Losses at the gene ends were 1 base for V and 8 bases for J; bases not matched to a gene: 2.

The rearrangement links TRBV7-2 to TRBJ2-1; 7 bases match TRBD2. Sequencing was done on a sample of peripheral blood. This clonotype was sampled from a person aged 70 to 85 with COVID-19, enrolled during active disease. CDR3 residues: CASSLGGGYEQFF. The CDR3 bases are TGTGCCAGCAGCTTAGGGGGGGGTTATGAGCAGTTCTTC.